This TCR beta chain was identified during a study of cytomegalovirus exposure and HLA in healthy donors. PCR amplification relied on 60 Vbeta primers (plus 13 Jbeta primers). The method was immunoSEQ multiplex PCR; TCRdb's version includes in-frame clones alone and lacks a portion of them. The sample lists about 160,000 clones; around 76% were seen once. The germline V and J ends were trimmed by 6 bases and 1 base, with 28 bases remaining between them. Germline-derived CDR1 and CDR2 are SGHRS and YFSETQ. The CDR3 extends over 20 amino acids. The sequencing input was PBMCs. This TCR was sampled from a female donor in good health and CMV-seronegative. V gene TRBV5-1 combines with J gene TRBJ2-2, with D perhaps matching TRBD1 (6 bases). This CDR3 reads CASTLPEGRGLPLNTGELFF. CDR3 bases: TGCGCCAGCACCCTCCCCGAGGGCAGGGGCCTCCCCTTGAACACCGGGGAGCTGTTTTTT.